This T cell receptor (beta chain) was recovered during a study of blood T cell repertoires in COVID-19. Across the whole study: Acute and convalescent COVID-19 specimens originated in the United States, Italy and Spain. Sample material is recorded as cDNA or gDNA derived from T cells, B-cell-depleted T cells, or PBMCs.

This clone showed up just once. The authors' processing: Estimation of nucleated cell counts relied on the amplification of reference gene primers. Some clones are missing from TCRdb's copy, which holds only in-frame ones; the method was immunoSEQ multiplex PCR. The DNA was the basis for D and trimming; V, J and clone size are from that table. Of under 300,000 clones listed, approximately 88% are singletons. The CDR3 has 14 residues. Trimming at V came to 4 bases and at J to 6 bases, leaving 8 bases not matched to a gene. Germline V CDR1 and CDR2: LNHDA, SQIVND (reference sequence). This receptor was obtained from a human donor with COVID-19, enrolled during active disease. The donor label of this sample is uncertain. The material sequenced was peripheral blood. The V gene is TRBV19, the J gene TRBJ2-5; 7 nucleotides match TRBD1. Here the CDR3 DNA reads TGTGCCAGTAGTACCTTGACAGGGTCGCAGACCCAGTACTTC. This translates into CASSTLTGSQTQYF.